Sequencing of this T cell receptor beta chain was carried out in a study of blood T cells in healthy people across ages. Together with a sample-barcoded 5' primer, a J-beta primer mix was included in a second PCR lasting roughly 6 to 12 cycles. TCRdb reprocessed the 5' RACE reads via MiXCR and lists one record per CDR3 protein. The data contain around 1.1 million distinct CDR3 sequences, less than 45% of them singletons. This CDR3 has 13 amino acids. The germline V gene has CDR1 SNHLY and CDR2 FYNNEI. The rearrangement joins TRBV2 to TRBJ2-5; D gene uncertain. The J call may be wrong; the DNA end is better matched by TRBJ2-1. Specimen: blood. The receptor's source is a man aged 18 to 29 in good health. The CDR3 DNA sequence: TGTGCCAGCTCACTGTCTAGAGAAGAGACCCAGTTCTTC. It encodes CASSLSREETQFF.